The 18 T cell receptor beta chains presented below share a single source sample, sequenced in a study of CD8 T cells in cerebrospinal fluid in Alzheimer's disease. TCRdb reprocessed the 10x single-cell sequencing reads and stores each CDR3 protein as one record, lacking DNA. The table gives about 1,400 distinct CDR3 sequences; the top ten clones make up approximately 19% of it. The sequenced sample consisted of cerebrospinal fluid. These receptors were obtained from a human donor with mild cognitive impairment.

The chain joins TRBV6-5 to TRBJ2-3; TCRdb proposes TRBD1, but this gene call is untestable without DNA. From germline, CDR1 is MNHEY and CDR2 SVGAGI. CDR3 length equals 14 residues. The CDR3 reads CASSYGTGGDTQYF.

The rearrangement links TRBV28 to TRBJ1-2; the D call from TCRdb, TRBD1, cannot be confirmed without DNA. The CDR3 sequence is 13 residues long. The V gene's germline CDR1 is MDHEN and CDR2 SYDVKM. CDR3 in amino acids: CASLPGNSDGYTF.

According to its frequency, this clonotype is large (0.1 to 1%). The CDR3 sequence: CASSQESLNTEAFF. This chain links TRBV4-1 with TRBJ1-1. Germline V gives CDR1 MGHRA, CDR2 YSYEKL. The CDR3 consists of 14 residues.

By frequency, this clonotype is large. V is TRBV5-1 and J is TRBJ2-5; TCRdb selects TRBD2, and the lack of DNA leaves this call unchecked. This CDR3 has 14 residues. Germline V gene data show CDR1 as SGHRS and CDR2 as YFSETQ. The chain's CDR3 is CASSTGPGQETQYF.

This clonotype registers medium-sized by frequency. The CDR3: CASSGQGLDEQYF. The J gene is TRBJ2-7, the V gene TRBV6-1; TCRdb names TRBD2, which stays unverified in the absence of DNA. Germline V gene sequence: CDR1 MNHNS, CDR2 SASEGT. The CDR3 spans 13 residues.

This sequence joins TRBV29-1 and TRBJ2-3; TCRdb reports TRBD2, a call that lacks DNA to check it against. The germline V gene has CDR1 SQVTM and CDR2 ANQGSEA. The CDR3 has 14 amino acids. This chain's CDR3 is CSVESGALTDTQYF.

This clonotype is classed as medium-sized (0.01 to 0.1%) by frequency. This chain's CDR3 is CASSLNLNTDTQYF. The chain recombines TRBV7-3 with TRBJ2-3. The CDR3 extends over 14 amino acids. Germline CDR1 reads SGHTA; CDR2 reads FQGTGA.

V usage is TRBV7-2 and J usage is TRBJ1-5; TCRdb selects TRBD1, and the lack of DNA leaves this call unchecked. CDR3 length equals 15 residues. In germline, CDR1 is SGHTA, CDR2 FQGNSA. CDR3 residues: CASSPRDTSNQPQHF.

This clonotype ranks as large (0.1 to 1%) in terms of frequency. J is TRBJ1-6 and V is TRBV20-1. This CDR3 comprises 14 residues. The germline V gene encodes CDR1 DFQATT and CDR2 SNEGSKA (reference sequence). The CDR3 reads CSARVRQGESPLHF.

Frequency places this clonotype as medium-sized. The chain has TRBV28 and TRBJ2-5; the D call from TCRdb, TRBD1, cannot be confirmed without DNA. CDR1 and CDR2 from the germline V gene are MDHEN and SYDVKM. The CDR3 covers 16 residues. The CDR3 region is CASSPMSGQGQETQYF.

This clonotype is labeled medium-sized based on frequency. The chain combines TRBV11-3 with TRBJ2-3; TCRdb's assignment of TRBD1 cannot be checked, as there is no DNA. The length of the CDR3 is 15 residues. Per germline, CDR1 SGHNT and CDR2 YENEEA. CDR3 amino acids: CASSLGGTDTDTQYF.

The CDR3 sequence is CASRIGGEGGELFF. J is TRBJ2-2 and V is TRBV28; the TCRdb D gene call, TRBD2, has no DNA to confirm it. Germline CDR1 and CDR2: MDHEN and SYDVKM. The CDR3 has 14 residues.

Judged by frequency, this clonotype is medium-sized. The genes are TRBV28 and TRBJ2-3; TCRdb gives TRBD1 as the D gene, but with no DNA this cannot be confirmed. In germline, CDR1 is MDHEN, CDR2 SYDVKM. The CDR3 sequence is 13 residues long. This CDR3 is CASSGTATDTQYF.

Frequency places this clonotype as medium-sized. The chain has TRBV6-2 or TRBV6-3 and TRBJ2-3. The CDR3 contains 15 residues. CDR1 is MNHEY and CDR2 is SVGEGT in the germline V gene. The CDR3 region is CASSYSDRRFDTQYF.

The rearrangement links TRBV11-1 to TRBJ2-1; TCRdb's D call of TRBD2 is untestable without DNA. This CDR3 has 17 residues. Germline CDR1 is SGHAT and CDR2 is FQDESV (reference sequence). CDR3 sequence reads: CASSLAVRAGANNEQFF.

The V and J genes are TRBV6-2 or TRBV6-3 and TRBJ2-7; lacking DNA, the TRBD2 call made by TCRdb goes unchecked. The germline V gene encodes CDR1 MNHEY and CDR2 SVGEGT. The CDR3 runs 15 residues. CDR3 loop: CASSYRIAGPYEQYF.

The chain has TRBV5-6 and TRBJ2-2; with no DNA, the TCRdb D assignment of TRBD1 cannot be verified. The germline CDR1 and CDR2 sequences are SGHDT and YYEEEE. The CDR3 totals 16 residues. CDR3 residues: CASSYSTGVGTGELFF.

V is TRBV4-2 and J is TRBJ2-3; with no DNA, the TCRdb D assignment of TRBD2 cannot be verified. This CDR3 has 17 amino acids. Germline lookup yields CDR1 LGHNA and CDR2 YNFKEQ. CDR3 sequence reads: CASSQVEDSGSTDTQYF.